This entry is about one T cell receptor beta chain. Its antigen is unidentified. The sample is drawn from a study of blood T cells in healthy people across ages. Whole-study results and caveats: TCR beta diversity, measured per million T cells, fell in a roughly linear way with age. Strongly correlated with naive T cell percentage was TCR beta diversity.

The CDR3 runs 14 residues. Trimming removed 0 bases at V and 7 bases at J, with 10 bases between. Germline values: CDR1 MGHRA, CDR2 YSYEKL. The authors ran a second PCR of roughly 6 to 12 cycles using a sample-barcoded 5' primer and a J-beta primer mix. All cDNA molecules were each tagged by a template-switch adaptor with 12 random nucleotides. In TCRdb, the 5' RACE reads were re-called with MiXCR into one record per CDR3 protein. The sample shows 1.5 million to 2 million distinct CDR3 sequences, about 50% of them seen only once. The clonotype was recovered from a woman aged 40 to 49 in good health. The chain has TRBV4-1 and TRBJ2-1; D call uncertain. The specimen was blood. The DNA of the CDR3 is TGCGCCAGCAGCCAAGAGTTTTTCGGTAATGAGCAGTTCTTC. Amino acids: CASSQEFFGNEQFF.